This TCR beta chain comes out of a study of blood T cell repertoires in COVID-19. Study summary: T cells, B-cell-depleted T cells, or PBMCs provided the cDNA or gDNA that served as material.

Here immunoSEQ multiplex PCR was the method, and the copy in TCRdb shows in-frame clones only, minus some. The table shows about 120,000 clones, with over 70% occurring only once. The CDR3 runs 14 residues. Germline V lookup: CDR1 LGHNA, CDR2 YSLEER. V shed 4 bases and J shed 0 bases, with 9 bases lying between them. The sequence was collected from a man aged 65 to 85 with acute or convalescent COVID-19. Sequenced input: peripheral blood. This chain joins TRBV4-3 and TRBJ1-2, with D perhaps TRBD1 (5 bases). CDR3 region: CASSLQGTNYGYTF. In DNA, the CDR3 is TGCGCCAGCAGCCTTCAGGGTACTAACTATGGCTACACCTTC.